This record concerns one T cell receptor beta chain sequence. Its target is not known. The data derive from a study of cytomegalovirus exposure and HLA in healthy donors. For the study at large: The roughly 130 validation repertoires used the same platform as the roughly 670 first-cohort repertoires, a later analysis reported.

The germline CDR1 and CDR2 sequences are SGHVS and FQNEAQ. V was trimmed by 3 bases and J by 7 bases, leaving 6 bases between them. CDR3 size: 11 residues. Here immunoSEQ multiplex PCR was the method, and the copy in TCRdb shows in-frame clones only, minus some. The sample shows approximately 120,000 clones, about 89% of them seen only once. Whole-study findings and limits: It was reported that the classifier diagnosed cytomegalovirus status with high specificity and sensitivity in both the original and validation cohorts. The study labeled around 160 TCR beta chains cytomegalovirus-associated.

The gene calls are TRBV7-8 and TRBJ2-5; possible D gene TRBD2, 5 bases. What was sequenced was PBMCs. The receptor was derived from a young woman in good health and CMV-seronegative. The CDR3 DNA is TGTGCCAGCAGCTTTGAGGGGACCCAGTACTTC. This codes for CASSFEGTQYF. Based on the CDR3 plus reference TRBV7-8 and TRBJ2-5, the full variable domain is GAGVSQSPRYKVAKRGQDVALRCDPISGHVSLFWYQQALGQGPEFLTYFQNEAQLDKSGLPSDRFFAERPEGSVSTLKIQRTQQEDSAVYLCASSFEGTQYFGPGTRLLVL.